Below, one T cell receptor (beta chain) is given with its context. This clonotype has a count of ten or more. Its recognized antigen is unknown. The input lacks base qualities; no much larger clone sits a single base away. From the cysteine through the phenylalanine, the CDR3 covers 14 amino acids. Only CDR3 DNA is held: 42 bases, read in frame from base 1. CDR1 is given as LGHDT and CDR2 as YNNKEL, both from the germline V gene (reference sequence). V drops 2 bases and J drops 2 bases, leaving 7 bases in between. These data belong to a study of low-dose radiotherapy and immunotherapy resistance in tumors (dated 2022 in TCRdb). In the study overall: Cohort 1 received 0.5 Gy per fraction every 2 weeks, with a prescribed total PTV dose of 6.5 Gy. The translational analysis covered eight patients: three from the first dose cohort and the first five from the second dose cohort. Trial participants were not randomized into treatment groups. Cyclophosphamide 200 mg/m2 was administered intravenously every two weeks, one day before each radiation and immunotherapy administration. Nivolumab was administered intravenously as a 240 mg flat dose every two weeks, and ipilimumab was administered intravenously at 1 mg/kg every six weeks. Patients in Cohort 2 were given 1 Gy per fraction every two weeks, for a total of 13 Gy across 26 weeks. Starting on cycle 1 day 1, patients took 300 mg of aspirin by mouth once a day for four cycles.

Sequenced on an Illumina HiSeq 2500. Superscript III and a set of TRAV- and TRBV-specific primers were used to synthesize first-strand cDNA, so that both TCRalpha and TCRbeta chains were covered. A roughly 19-cycle PCR with Phusion amplified the TCRs, pairing a constant-region primer with the adapter that was attached to the V primers. Isolated mRNA was amplified with the MessageAmp II aRNA Amplification Kit, using a roughly 15-hour in vitro transcription at 37°C. The Dynabeads mRNA DIRECT Purification Kit was used to isolate mRNA for TCR sequencing. A second roughly 24-cycle Phusion PCR added indexed Illumina adapters, and products were purified with AMPure XP beads. On the study's bioinformatics: Using custom Perl scripts, TCR sequences encoding the same protein were pooled, out-of-frame sequences were removed, and the abundance of each clonotype was computed. TCR sequences supported by only a single read were excluded from analysis. Among the metrics used to describe the repertoires were Shannon entropy, Gini index, clonality, richness, and the frequency of TCRs shared between repertoires. TCRdb reprocessed the public reads (quality trimming at Q25 with fastp, clone calling with MiXCR) and kept in-frame beta chains. One record per CDR3 amino acid sequence lists the most common genes and DNA. The V and J calls here are based on TCRdb, not the publication. This sample has tens of thousands of distinct CDR3 sequences in its table, and 18% of those were observed once. More than 4.5% of the sample rests with the top ten.

In the paper's terms, the time point label means: before trial treatment. Donors were enrolled in RACIN, a single-arm phase I dose-escalation trial combining nivolumab, ipilimumab, aspirin, low-dose cyclophosphamide and low-dose radiotherapy. Eligible patients had advanced, TIL-negative solid tumors. This chain is built from TRBV3-1 and TRBJ1-5; the D gene remains uncertain. This receptor was taken from a male donor with prostate cancer. Sequenced material: PBMCs, taken before treatment. The nucleotides read TGTGCCAGCAGCCAAACTGGGGGCAATCAGCCCCAGCATTTT. Its coded protein is CASSQTGGNQPQHF.